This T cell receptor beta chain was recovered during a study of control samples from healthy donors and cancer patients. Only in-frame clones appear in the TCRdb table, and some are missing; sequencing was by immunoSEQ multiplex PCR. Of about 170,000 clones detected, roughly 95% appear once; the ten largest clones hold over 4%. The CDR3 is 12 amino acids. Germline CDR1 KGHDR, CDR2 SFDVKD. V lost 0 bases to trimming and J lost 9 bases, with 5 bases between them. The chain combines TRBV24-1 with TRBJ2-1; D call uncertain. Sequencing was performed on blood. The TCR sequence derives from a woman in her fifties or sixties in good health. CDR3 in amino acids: CATSDLKSEQFF. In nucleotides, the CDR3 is TGTGCCACCAGTGATTTGAAGAGTGAGCAGTTCTTC.